This T cell receptor (beta chain) was recovered during a study of human T cells and chemical hapten exposure. Study outcomes and limitations: Sensitizing to DPC left TCRs with a frequency above 1 in 1000 unaltered.

Separate cDNA molecules received unique molecular identifiers, which the library attached to them. How the authors handled the data: There were a median of roughly 100,000 TCRs per sample, with a range from roughly 20,000 to 690,600. MiXCR was run by TCRdb on the 5' RACE reads, yielding one entry per CDR3 protein. Here the V and J calls rest on TCRdb's processing, not on the authors' analysis. Of more than 140,000 distinct CDR3 sequences listed, 3.5% to 5% are singletons. The CDR3 runs to 13 residues. Trimming pared 0 bases from V and 8 bases from J, leaving 11 bases between. Per germline, CDR1 SGDLS and CDR2 YYNGEE. Someone pulled total RNA out of unfractionated whole blood. There are many counts of this clonotype. Its antigen is unknown.

The sequence derives from a female donor in good health. The chain recombines TRBV9 with TRBJ1-1, with D perhaps TRBD1 (5 bases). CDR3 loop: CASSVGVGAEAFF. CDR3 sequence (DNA): TGTGCCAGCAGCGTAGGGGTTGGGGCAGAAGCTTTCTTT.